A selection of T cell receptor beta chains follows, all from one sample in a study of memory CD4+ T cells and cytomegalovirus serostatus. Assay used: immunoSEQ multiplex PCR; TCRdb lists only in-frame clones, some missing. The sample yields about 56,000 clones, 60% to 75% seen once. The sequencing input was memory CD4+ T cells from blood. Every receptor here comes from an adult in good health and CMV-seropositive. The CDR3 runs from the conserved cysteine through the conserved F or W. Each record gives: clone size, J gene, V gene, D gene, CDR3 protein, CDR3 DNA. D genes are given only for firm matches. Expanded clones are given a class, and other clones once, few, many or no size at all.

. | TRBJ2-2 | TRBV18 | . | CASSPTAPAGELFF | TGTGCCAGCTCACCTACAGCACCGGCCGGGGAGCTGTTTTTT
. | TRBJ1-1 | TRBV6-5 | . | CASRFTGGRNTEAFF | TGTGCCAGCAGATTTACGGGAGGAAGGAATACTGAAGCTTTCTTT
. | TRBJ2-6 | TRBV30 | . | CACSYSGANVLTF | TGTGCCTGCTCGTACTCTGGGGCCAACGTCCTGACTTTC
. | TRBJ1-1 | TRBV7-9 | . | CASSTTRVATEAFF | TGTGCCAGCAGCACTACACGGGTCGCCACTGAAGCTTTCTTT
. | TRBJ2-1 | TRBV19 | TRBD1 | CASKLSGQGRTNEQFF | TGTGCCAGTAAACTATCAGGACAGGGGCGTACAAATGAGCAGTTCTTC
. | TRBJ1-3 | TRBV2 | TRBD1 | CASSPDRENTIYF | TGTGCCAGCAGCCCGGACAGGGAGAACACCATATATTTT
once | TRBJ1-3 | TRBV11-3 | . | CASSLKRAGNTIYF | TGTGCCAGCAGCTTAAAAAGGGCTGGAAACACCATATATTTT
. | TRBJ2-7 | TRBV5-1 | . | CASSLGPGSYEQYF | TGCGCCAGCAGCTTGGGCCCAGGGTCCTACGAGCAGTACTTC
. | TRBJ2-7 | TRBV11-2 | TRBD2 | CASRPALADSYEQYF | TGTGCCAGCAGACCCGCGCTAGCGGACTCCTACGAGCAGTACTTC
. | TRBJ2-1 | TRBV30 | . | CAWSDFGVRSSYNEQFF | TGTGCCTGGTCGGATTTTGGCGTCAGGAGCTCCTACAATGAGCAGTTCTTC
. | TRBJ1-2 | TRBV6-5 | . | CASSARSRGNGYTF | TGTGCCAGCAGTGCACGGAGCCGGGGCAATGGCTACACCTTC
. | TRBJ2-3 | TRBV7-2 | TRBD1 | CASTRTGSPDTQYF | TGTGCCAGCACGCGGACAGGGAGCCCAGATACGCAGTATTTT
. | TRBJ2-7 | TRBV7-8 | TRBD2 | CASSLASGTSSEQYF | TGTGCCAGCAGCTTAGCCTCCGGGACTAGTAGCGAGCAGTACTTC
. | TRBJ1-1 | TRBV5-1 | . | CASSLARGGYSDEAFF | TGCGCCAGCAGCTTGGCCAGGGGAGGTTATTCTGATGAAGCTTTCTTT
. | TRBJ1-2 | TRBV6-1 | . | CASREQGRGYTF | TGTGCCAGCAGAGAACAGGGACGTGGCTACACCTTC
. | TRBJ1-5 | TRBV4-3 | . | CASSQATGYQPQHF | TGCGCCAGCAGCCAAGCTACCGGATATCAGCCCCAGCATTTT
. | TRBJ1-5 | TRBV30 | . | CAWSLKEVQPQHF | TGTGCCTGGAGTCTTAAAGAGGTTCAGCCCCAGCATTTT
. | TRBJ1-2 | TRBV5-5 | . | CASSLGGPTAGYGYTF | TGTGCCAGCAGCTTGGGTGGACCCACGGCGGGTTATGGCTACACCTTC
many | TRBJ1-1 | TRBV5-3 | . | CARCHSAHPPAFF | TGTGCCAGATGTCATTCGGCCCACCCCCCAGCTTTCTTT
. | TRBJ1-1 | TRBV6-6 | . | CASSYGRQPLNTEAFF | TGTGCCAGCAGTTACGGGAGGCAGCCATTGAACACTGAAGCTTTCTTT
. | TRBJ2-3 | TRBV9 | . | CASSIGGYVADTQYF | TGTGCCAGCAGCATAGGGGGGTATGTGGCAGATACGCAGTATTTT
. | TRBJ1-2 | TRBV10-3 | TRBD1 | CAISSGTGRYGYTF | TGTGCCATCAGCTCCGGGACAGGGCGCTATGGCTACACCTTC
. | TRBJ2-5 | TRBV14 | TRBD2 | CASTPRSGRAATQYF | TGTGCCAGCACCCCACGGAGCGGGAGGGCCGCGACCCAGTACTTC
few | TRBJ1-1 | TRBV5-1 | TRBD1 | CASSSGQGKAEAFF | TGCGCCAGCAGCTCCGGACAGGGAAAGGCTGAAGCTTTCTTT
once | TRBJ2-1 | TRBV20-1 | . | CSANYYNEQFF | TGCAGTGCTAACTACTACAATGAGCAGTTCTTC
once | TRBJ1-3 | TRBV10-3 | . | CAAVREFPGNTIYF | TGTGCCGCTGTAAGGGAATTCCCTGGAAACACCATATATTTT
. | TRBJ2-6 | TRBV11-2 | . | CASSSNREGANVLTF | TGTGCCAGCAGCTCAAACAGGGAGGGGGCCAACGTCCTGACTTTC
. | TRBJ2-3 | TRBV10-1 | . | CASSESQGSTDTQYF | TGCGCCAGCAGTGAAAGTCAGGGAAGCACAGATACGCAGTATTTT
. | TRBJ2-3 | TRBV7-8 | . | CASSLQPGTDTQYF | TGTGCCAGCAGCCTACAACCCGGCACAGATACGCAGTATTTT
. | TRBJ2-5 | TRBV18 | . | CASSTEKGGGETQYF | TGTGCCAGCTCGACCGAGAAGGGAGGCGGGGAGACCCAGTACTTC
. | TRBJ2-1 | TRBV7-2 | . | CASSFYTGSSYNEQFF | TGTGCCAGCAGCTTTTATACGGGGAGCTCCTACAATGAGCAGTTCTTC
. | TRBJ2-7 | TRBV10-1 | TRBD2 | CAESPRTSGSFVYEQYF | TGCGCCGAATCCCCCCGGACTAGCGGGAGTTTTGTGTACGAGCAGTACTTC
. | TRBJ1-2 | TRBV28 | . | CASTPQGAAGYTF | TGTGCCAGCACCCCCCAGGGCGCGGCTGGCTACACCTTC
. | TRBJ2-1 | TRBV20-1 | . | CSARNVIEQFF | TGCAGTGCTAGAAACGTCATAGAGCAGTTCTTC
. | TRBJ1-1 | TRBV18 | TRBD1 | CASSPKESGGDTEAFF | TGTGCCAGCTCACCAAAGGAATCAGGGGGTGACACTGAAGCTTTCTTT
. | TRBJ1-2 | TRBV30 | . | CAWGYSYGYTF | TGTGCCTGGGGCTATTCTTATGGCTACACCTTC
. | TRBJ1-5 | TRBV19 | . | CASIMTADSNQPQHF | TGTGCCAGTATCATGACGGCGGATAGCAATCAGCCCCAGCATTTT
. | TRBJ2-3 | TRBV2 | . | CASKVGHGADTQYF | TGTGCCAGCAAGGTGGGGCATGGGGCAGATACGCAGTATTTT
. | TRBJ2-5 | TRBV7-2 | . | CASSSSSIGEQYF | TGTGCCAGCAGCTCCAGCTCCATCGGGGAGCAGTACTTC
. | TRBJ2-1 | TRBV28 | . | CASSLRFEQFF | TGTGCCAGCAGTTTGCGATTTGAGCAGTTCTTC
. | TRBJ2-7 | TRBV7-8 | . | CASTPGLILTYEQYF | TGTGCCAGCACCCCCGGGCTTATCCTTACCTACGAGCAGTACTTC
. | TRBJ2-5 | TRBV18 | . | CASSQETQYF | TGTGCCAGCTCACAAGAGACCCAGTACTTC
. | TRBJ1-2 | TRBV7-2 | . | CASSARYGYTF | TGTGCCAGCAGCGCCCGCTATGGCTACACCTTC
. | TRBJ2-5 | TRBV7-8 | . | CASSRGRTQETQYF | TGTGCCAGCAGCAGGGGACGGACCCAAGAGACCCAGTACTTC
. | TRBJ2-3 | TRBV7-2 | TRBD2 | CASSIQIRTSGTDTQYF | TGTGCCAGCAGCATACAGATCAGGACTAGCGGCACAGATACGCAGTATTTT
. | TRBJ2-3 | TRBV5-6 | . | CASSRFGQGPADTQYF | TGTGCCAGCAGCAGGTTCGGGCAGGGGCCCGCAGATACGCAGTATTTT
many | TRBJ2-7 | TRBV5-4 | . | CASSLSDSSYEQYF | TGTGCCAGCAGCTTGTCGGACAGCTCCTACGAGCAGTACTTC
. | TRBJ1-1 | TRBV2 | . | CASRMASGTPGGAFF | TGTGCCAGCAGAATGGCGAGCGGGACACCGGGGGGAGCTTTCTTT
. | TRBJ2-2 | TRBV19 | TRBD2 | CATVRTSGSGGELFF | TGTGCCACCGTTCGGACTAGCGGGAGTGGCGGGGAGCTGTTTTTT